This is a list of T cell receptor beta chains from one sample in a study of shared clonotypes between healthy human individuals. Clones were read by immunoSEQ multiplex PCR, and TCRdb kept only the in-frame ones, dropping some. Counted here are around 1 million clones, about three quarters occurring once; the ten biggest clones make up approximately 1.5%. Sequencing was carried out using memory CD4+ T cells sorted from blood. The source is a man between 18 and 29 years old in good health. Both conserved end residues are part of each CDR3. A D gene is named only where the DNA matches it firmly. Clone size is shown for a subset of rows, as once, few, many or a class of expanded clone.

j_call clone_size d_call cdr3_length v_call cdr3_aa cdr3_nt
TRBJ2-3 . TRBD2 20 TRBV2 CASTAGLAGGGGGSTDTQYF TGTGCCAGCACCGCGGGACTAGCGGGAGGTGGGGGGGGTAGCACAGATACGCAGTATTTT
TRBJ2-6 . . 16 TRBV18 CASSPPGGHGANVLTF TGTGCCAGCTCACCCCCAGGTGGGCACGGGGCCAACGTCCTGACTTTC
TRBJ1-2 few TRBD1 15 TRBV25-1 CASRAGTGDLSGYTF TGTGCCAGCAGAGCGGGGACAGGGGATTTGTCTGGCTACACCTTC
TRBJ1-2 . . 13 TRBV2 CASSDRTGSGYTF TGTGCCAGCAGTGACAGGACTGGAAGCGGCTACACCTTC
TRBJ1-2 . . 13 TRBV29-1 CSVVRGSNYGYTF TGCAGCGTTGTAAGGGGGAGCAACTATGGCTACACCTTC
TRBJ2-1 . TRBD1 13 TRBV7-9 CASSLAGGNEQFF TGTGCCAGCAGCTTGGCAGGGGGCAATGAGCAGTTCTTC
TRBJ2-4 . TRBD2 18 TRBV7-9 CASSPPYRLAGPKNIQYF TGTGCCAGCAGCCCCCCCTATCGACTAGCGGGTCCCAAAAACATTCAGTACTTC
TRBJ2-2 . . 14 TRBV10-1 CASSESKGAGELFF TGCGCCAGCAGTGAGTCGAAGGGAGCCGGGGAGCTGTTTTTT
TRBJ1-5 few . 14 TRBV28 CASSLIQGNQPQHF TGTGCCAGCAGTTTAATACAGGGAAATCAGCCCCAGCATTTT
TRBJ1-2 . . 16 TRBV4-3 CASSQDGGALVYGYTF TGCGCCAGCAGCCAAGATGGAGGGGCCTTAGTCTATGGCTACACCTTC
TRBJ2-1 many TRBD2 15 TRBV5-1 CASSSTSGLYNEQFF TGCGCCAGCAGCTCGACTAGCGGGCTATACAATGAGCAGTTCTTC
TRBJ2-5 many . 15 TRBV10-3 CAISGGPLAQETQYF TGTGCCATCAGTGGGGGGCCTCTAGCGCAAGAGACCCAGTACTTC
TRBJ1-1 . TRBD1 16 TRBV11-2 CASSLERGLLNTEAFF TGTGCCAGCAGCTTAGAAAGGGGGCTACTGAACACTGAAGCTTTCTTT
TRBJ2-1 once . 14 TRBV7-6 CASSATSHYNEQFF TGTGCCAGCAGCGCCACAAGCCACTACAATGAGCAGTTCTTC
TRBJ2-7 . . 15 TRBV7-2 CASSLAFRDNYEQYF TGTGCCAGCAGCTTAGCGTTCCGGGACAACTACGAGCAGTACTTC
TRBJ2-5 few TRBD1 13 TRBV7-2 CASSLEGAQTQYF TGTGCCAGCAGCTTAGAGGGGGCGCAGACCCAGTACTTC
TRBJ1-4 few . 14 TRBV4-3 CASSQGTEGEKLFF TGCGCCAGCAGCCAAGGCACAGAGGGTGAAAAACTGTTTTTT
TRBJ1-5 . . 18 TRBV7-9 CASSFAFGAEVSNQPQHF TGTGCCAGCAGCTTCGCCTTTGGGGCCGAAGTTAGCAATCAGCCCCAGCATTTT
TRBJ2-7 . . 15 TRBV27 CASNPGVPISYEQYF TGTGCCAGTAACCCGGGCGTTCCGATATCCTACGAGCAGTACTTC